This T cell receptor (beta chain) comes out of a study of vaccination and CD4 T cells after COVID-19 (dated 2022 in TCRdb). Some background on the complete study: Convalescent patients had a positive SARS-CoV-2 result on nasal swab PCR, and of these patients, several had mild disease and one had severe disease. Overlapping spike peptide pools from SARS-CoV-2 and from the common cold coronaviruses HCoV-NL63, HCoV-OC43 and HCoV-229E were used as culture stimuli. Post-vaccine blood samples were collected a median of around 2.5 months after the second vaccine dose, ranging from about 14 to 241 days. Participants received two doses of either the Pfizer-BioNTech BNT162b2 vaccine (n=8) or the Moderna mRNA-1273 vaccine (n=2). Six males and four females were included in the convalescent cohort, with two Hispanic individuals, seven Caucasians, two Asians and one multiracial person represented. In nine to eleven COVID-19 convalescent patients and a few infection-naive healthy vaccine recipients, researchers compared the spike-specific CD4+ TCR repertoire from before mRNA vaccination with the repertoire from after. In control cultures, a CEFX viral epitope pool was used as positive control, an HIV-1 Nef peptide pool was used as negative control, or no peptide was added. Post-COVID blood samples from convalescent patients were collected a median of approximately 100 days after diagnosis, with a range of roughly 35 to 170 days. Broad study findings and their caveats: In convalescent patients, a median about 84% of post-vaccine SARS-CoV-2-reactive clones were detected only after vaccination, and vaccine-specific priming was suggested by this finding. Although the median number of SARS-CoV-2-reactive clonotypes went up from some 23 after infection to 38 after vaccination, the increase was not significant. In convalescent patients, nearly all vaccine-specific clones (304 of 307) were found to be mono-reactive for SARS-CoV-2 spike rather than cross-reactive with common cold coronaviruses. Only a relatively small number of convalescent patients were included in the study, and early timepoints following natural infection were not analyzed.

Comment on this clonotype: Its binding antigen is unknown. Base qualities are missing; no much larger clone stands one base away.

Library preparation was by PCR. DNA from cultured CD4+ T cells was subjected to TCR sequencing with the Oncomine TCR Beta short-read assay at the Johns Hopkins FTIC core. The QIAamp micro DNA kit was used to extract genomic DNA from the cultured CD4+ T cells. The Oncomine TCR Beta libraries from cultured CD4+ T cells were pooled using unique dual indexes and then sequenced on an Illumina iSeq 100. The study's own analysis went as follows. Non-productive sequences were filtered out, and CDR3s that did not start with C, did not end with F or W, or were shorter than 7 amino acids were discarded. Antigen-specific clonotypes were identified with the MANAFEST web application by comparing peptide-stimulated wells with reference and other culture wells. To be called positive, a clone needed an FDR below 0.05, an odds ratio above 5, and a productive frequency above 0.1% in at least two of three replicate wells. Cross-reactive clonotypes were defined as significantly expanded in both SARS-CoV-2 spike wells and at least one common cold coronavirus spike condition. Similarity between CDR3 sequences was evaluated in R version 3.6.1 using Levenshtein distances (stringdist) and unrooted phylogenetic trees (ape). TCRdb reworked the public reads: Q25 trimming with fastp, MiXCR clone assembly, productive beta chains retained. One record per CDR3 amino acid sequence lists the most common genes and DNA. The V and J calls were not made by the authors but by TCRdb's processing. This sample lists over 20,000 distinct CDR3 sequences; 70% were detected once. Roughly 8.7% of the sample is held by the ten biggest clonotypes.

This specimen's treatment or condition label, per the study, means: roughly 10-day PBMC culture with coronavirus spike peptide pools or control peptides (ViraFEST assay). The study used the ViraFEST assay, which expanded antigen-specific T cells with peptide pools and then identified expanded clonotypes by TCR sequencing. The convalescent patients' positive SARS-CoV-2 PCR tests were from March to December 2020, which was before the Alpha, Beta and Delta variants emerged in the United States. PBMCs were cultured at approximately 2 million per well in IMDM supplemented with approximately 5.4% human AB serum and approximately 10 IU/ml IL-2, with roughly 10 ug/ml peptide pools added. On days 3 and 7, half of the culture medium was replaced with fresh IL-2-containing medium. After around 11 days of culture, CD4+ T cells were isolated by negative selection with the EasySep CD4+ T cell isolation kit. Ficoll-Paque Plus gradient centrifugation was used to isolate PBMCs from whole blood, and the isolated PBMCs were then either used fresh or cryopreserved at -140C. Each culture condition was generally run in triplicate wells.

This TCR derives from a human donor who had recovered from COVID-19. Sequencing was carried out using CD4+ T cells from blood, cultured in vitro.

CDR3 region: CASRIQANTEAFF. The base sequence is TGCGCCAGCAGGATACAAGCGAACACTGAAGCTTTCTTT. This sequence uses TRBV10-2 and TRBJ1-1, with no confident D gene call. CDR1 and CDR2 (WSHSY, SAAADI) derive from the germline V gene. The germline ends are 9 bases apart after V is trimmed by 6 bases and J by 1 base. Spanning cysteine to phenylalanine, the CDR3 consists of 13 amino acids. The DNA shown is the 39-base CDR3, in frame from base 1.